This TCR beta chain was documented in a study of early T cells in non-severe SARS-CoV-2 infection. Tagging with unique molecular identifiers was applied to individual cDNA molecules. TCRdb re-analysed the 5' RACE reads in MiXCR, keeping a single row per CDR3 protein. The sample comprises some 57,000 distinct CDR3 sequences, around 9.7% of which are singletons, and roughly 20% rests with the top ten. This CDR3 has 12 residues. Germline CDR1 is ENHRY and CDR2 is SYGVKD. V shed 8 bases and J shed 6 bases, with 13 bases lying between them. The table lists this clonotype with many counts. The origin of this receptor is an adult who was a healthcare worker with PCR-confirmed SARS-CoV-2 infection or an uninfected control (not recorded which). The chain links TRBV10-3 to TRBJ1-2; unclear D gene. Sequencing was done on a sample of whole blood. The CDR3 loop is CAIATSRDGYTF. The CDR3 DNA sequence: TGTGCCATCGCGACGTCCCGAGATGGCTACACCTTC.